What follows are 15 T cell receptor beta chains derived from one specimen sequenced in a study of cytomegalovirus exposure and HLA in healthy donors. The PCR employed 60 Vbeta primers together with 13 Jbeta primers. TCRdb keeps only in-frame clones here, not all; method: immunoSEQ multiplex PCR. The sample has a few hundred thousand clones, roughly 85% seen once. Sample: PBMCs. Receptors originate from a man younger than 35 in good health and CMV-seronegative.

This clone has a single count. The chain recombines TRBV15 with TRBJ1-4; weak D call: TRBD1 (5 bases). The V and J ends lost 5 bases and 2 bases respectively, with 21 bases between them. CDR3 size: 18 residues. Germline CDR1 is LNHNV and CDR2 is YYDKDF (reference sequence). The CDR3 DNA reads TGTGCCACCAGCGGCGCACCCGGCAGGGCCTCGACTAATGAAAAACTGTTTTTT. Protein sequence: CATSGAPGRASTNEKLFF.

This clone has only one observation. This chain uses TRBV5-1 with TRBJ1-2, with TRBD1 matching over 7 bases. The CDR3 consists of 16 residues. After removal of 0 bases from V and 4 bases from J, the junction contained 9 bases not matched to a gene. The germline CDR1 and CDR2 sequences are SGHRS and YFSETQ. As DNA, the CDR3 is TGCGCCAGCAGCTTGGGAACGACAGGGTCCGGCTATGGCTACACCTTC. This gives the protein CASSLGTTGSGYGYTF. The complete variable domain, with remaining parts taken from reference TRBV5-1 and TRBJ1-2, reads KAGVTQTPRYLIKTRGQQVTLSCSPISGHRSVSWYQQTPGQGLQFLFEYFSETQRNKGNFPGRFSGRQFSNSRSEMNVSTLELGDSALYLCASSLGTTGSGYGYTFGSGTRLTVV.

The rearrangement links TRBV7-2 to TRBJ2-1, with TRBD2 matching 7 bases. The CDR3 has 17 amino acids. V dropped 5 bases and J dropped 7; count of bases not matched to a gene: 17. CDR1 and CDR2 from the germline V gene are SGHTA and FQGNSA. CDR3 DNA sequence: TGTGCCAGCAGCAATGGGGACTACAAATTGAAGACGAATGAGCAGTTCTTC. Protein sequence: CASSNGDYKLKTNEQFF.

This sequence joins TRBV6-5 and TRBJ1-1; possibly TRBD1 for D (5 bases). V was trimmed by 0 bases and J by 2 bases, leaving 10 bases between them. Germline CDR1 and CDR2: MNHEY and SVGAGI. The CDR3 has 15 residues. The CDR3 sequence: CASSYSGPFNTEAFF. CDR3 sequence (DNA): TGTGCCAGCAGTTACTCGGGGCCCTTTAACACTGAAGCTTTCTTT.

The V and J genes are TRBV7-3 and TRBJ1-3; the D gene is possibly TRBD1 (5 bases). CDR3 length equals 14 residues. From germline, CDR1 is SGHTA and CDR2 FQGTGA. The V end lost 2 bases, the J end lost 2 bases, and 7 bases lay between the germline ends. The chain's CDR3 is CASSLSGTGNTIYF. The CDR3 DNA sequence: TGTGCCAGCAGCTTATCAGGGACTGGAAACACCATATATTTT.

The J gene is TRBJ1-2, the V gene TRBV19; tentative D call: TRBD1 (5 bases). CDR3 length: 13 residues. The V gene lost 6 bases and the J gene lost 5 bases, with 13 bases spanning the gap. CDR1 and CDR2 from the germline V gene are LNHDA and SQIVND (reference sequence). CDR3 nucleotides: TGTGCCAGTAGGACTTCAGGGACTTATGGCTACACCTTC. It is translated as CASRTSGTYGYTF.

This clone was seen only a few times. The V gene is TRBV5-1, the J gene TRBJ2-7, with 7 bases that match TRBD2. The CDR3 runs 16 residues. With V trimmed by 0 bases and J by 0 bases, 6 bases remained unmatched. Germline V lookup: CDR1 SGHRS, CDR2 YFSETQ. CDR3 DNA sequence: TGCGCCAGCAGCTTGGCGACTAGCAGGAGCTCCTACGAGCAGTACTTC. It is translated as CASSLATSRSSYEQYF. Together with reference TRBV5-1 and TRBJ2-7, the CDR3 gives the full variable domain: KAGVTQTPRYLIKTRGQQVTLSCSPISGHRSVSWYQQTPGQGLQFLFEYFSETQRNKGNFPGRFSGRQFSNSRSEMNVSTLELGDSALYLCASSLATSRSSYEQYFGPGTRLTVT.

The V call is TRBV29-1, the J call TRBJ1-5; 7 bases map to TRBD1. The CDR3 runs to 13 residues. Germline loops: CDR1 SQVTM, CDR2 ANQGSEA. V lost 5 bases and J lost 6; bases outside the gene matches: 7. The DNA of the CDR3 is TGCAGCGTTTCTCCAGACAGGGTTCAGCCCCAGCATTTT. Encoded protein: CSVSPDRVQPQHF.

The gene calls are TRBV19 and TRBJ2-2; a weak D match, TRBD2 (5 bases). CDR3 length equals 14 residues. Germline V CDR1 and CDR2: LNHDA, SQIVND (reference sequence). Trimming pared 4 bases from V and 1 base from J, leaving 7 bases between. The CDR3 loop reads CASSSSGNTGELFF. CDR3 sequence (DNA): TGTGCCAGTAGTAGCAGCGGGAACACCGGGGAGCTGTTTTTT.

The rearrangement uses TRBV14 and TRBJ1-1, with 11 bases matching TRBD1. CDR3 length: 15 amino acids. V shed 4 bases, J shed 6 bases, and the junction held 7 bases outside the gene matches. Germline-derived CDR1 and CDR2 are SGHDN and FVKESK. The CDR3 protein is CASSLGQGAVAEAFF. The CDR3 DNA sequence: TGTGCCAGCAGCCTCGGACAGGGGGCGGTTGCTGAAGCTTTCTTT.

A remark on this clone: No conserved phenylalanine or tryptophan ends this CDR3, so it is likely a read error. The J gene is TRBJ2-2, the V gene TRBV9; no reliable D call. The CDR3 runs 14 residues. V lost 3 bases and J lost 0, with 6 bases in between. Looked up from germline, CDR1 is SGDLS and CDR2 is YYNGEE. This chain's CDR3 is CASSDRTNTGELFS. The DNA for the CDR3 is TGTGCCAGCAGCGACAGAACGAACACCGGGGAGCTGTTTTCT.

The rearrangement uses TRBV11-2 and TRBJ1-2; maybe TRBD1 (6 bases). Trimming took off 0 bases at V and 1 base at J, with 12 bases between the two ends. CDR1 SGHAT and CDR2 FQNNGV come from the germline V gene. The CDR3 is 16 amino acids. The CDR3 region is CASSLEGAIRNYGYTF. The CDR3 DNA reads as TGTGCCAGCAGCTTAGAGGGGGCGATACGTAACTATGGCTACACCTTC. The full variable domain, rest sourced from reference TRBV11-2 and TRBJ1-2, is EAGVAQSPRYKIIEKRQSVAFWCNPISGHATLYWYQQILGQGPKLLIQFQNNGVVDDSQLPKDRFSAERLKGVDSTLKIQPAKLEDSAVYLCASSLEGAIRNYGYTFGSGTRLTVV.

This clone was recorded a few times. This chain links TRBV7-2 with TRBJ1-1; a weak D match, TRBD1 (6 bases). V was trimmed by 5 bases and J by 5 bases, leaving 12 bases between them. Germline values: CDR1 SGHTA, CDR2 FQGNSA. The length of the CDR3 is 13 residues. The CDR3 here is CASSPRRGTEAFF. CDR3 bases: TGTGCCAGCAGCCCGAGAAGGGGGACTGAAGCTTTCTTT.

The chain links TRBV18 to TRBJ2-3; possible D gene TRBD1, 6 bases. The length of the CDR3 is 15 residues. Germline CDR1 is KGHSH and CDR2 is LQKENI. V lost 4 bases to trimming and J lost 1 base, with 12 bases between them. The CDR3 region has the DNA TGTGCCAGCTCACGGACAGAAGTACGCACAGATACGCAGTATTTT. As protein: CASSRTEVRTDTQYF.

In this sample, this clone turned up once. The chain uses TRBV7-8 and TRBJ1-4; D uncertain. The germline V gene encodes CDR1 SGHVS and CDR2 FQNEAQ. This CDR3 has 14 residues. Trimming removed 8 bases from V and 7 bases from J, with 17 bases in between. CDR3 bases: TGTGCCAGCCGCCCGACCGGGGTGGGTGAAAAACTGTTTTTT. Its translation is CASRPTGVGEKLFF.